This T cell receptor beta chain comes out of a study of blood T cell repertoires in COVID-19. Across the whole study: COVID-19 samples, acute and convalescent, were from the United States, Italy and Spain. PBMCs, B-cell-depleted T cells, or T cells provided the cDNA or gDNA that made up the material.

This CDR3 comprises 15 residues. The ends lost 10 bases at V and 8 bases at J; junction bases unmatched: 15. Germline V gives CDR1 MNHEY, CDR2 SMNVEV (reference sequence). Repertoires were generated with immunoSEQ multiplex PCR, while TCRdb's copy carries only in-frame clones and drops some. The sample lists about 200,000 clones, approximately 86% occurring once. This clone was detected once. Material for sequencing was peripheral blood. The clonotype was recovered from a man aged 55 to 70 with acute or convalescent COVID-19. The chain is built from TRBV27 and TRBJ2-2; 8 nucleotides align to TRBD1. CDR3 nucleotide sequence: TGTGCCACCAGACTCCGCCAGGGGGCCTGGGGGGAGCTGTTTTTT. This sequence encodes CATRLRQGAWGELFF.